The table lists the clone carrying this T cell receptor (beta chain) with a few counts. The source of the sample is a study of Graves' ophthalmopathy and Graves' hyperthyroidism. Study in general: Hyperthyroidism is called stable when no ophthalmopathy develops within 18 months of follow-up.

TCR beta CDR3 regions were amplified from RNA transcripts. First-round RT-PCR with HTBI primers preceded a second-round multiplex PCR. One entry per CDR3 protein, called by TCRdb with MiXCR from the multiplex PCR reads. The sample comprises about 1.2 million distinct CDR3 sequences, about 35% of which are singletons, and 11% rests with the top ten. Input material: peripheral blood or thyroid tissue (not recorded which). This TCR came from an adult man with Graves' hyperthyroidism.

The CDR3 bases are TGTGCCAGTAGTATAGGGGCCACCCGAGGGGAGCTGTTTTTT. It codes for CASSIGATRGELFF. The gene calls are TRBV19 and TRBJ2-2; D ambiguous. V gave up 1 base and J gave up 8 bases, with 11 bases separating them. The germline gives CDR1 LNHDA, CDR2 SQIVND (reference sequence). CDR3 size: 14 residues.